This T cell receptor beta chain was retrieved from a study of cytomegalovirus exposure and HLA in healthy donors. Overall study findings and caveats: A likely sequencing artifact accounted for one observed cluster of highly shared sequence variants. V- and J-gene trimming in TCR beta was tied to a missense DCLRE1C variant by an analysis performed later. Generally TCR sequences proved uncommon, though certain public TCRs appeared in numerous donors.

In nominal health when sampled, donors likely had unrecorded immune exposures nonetheless. The PCR used 60 Vbeta and 13 Jbeta primers. Sequencing used immunoSEQ multiplex PCR; TCRdb keeps in-frame clones, though not all of them. This sample carries over 150,000 clones, around 63% of them seen once, and the ten largest clones take just under 4.5%. This clone was seen a handful of times. What it recognizes is unknown. The sequenced material came from PBMCs. The sequence was collected from a woman between 18 and 29 years old in good health and CMV-seropositive.

The CDR3 nucleotides are TGTGCCAGCAGTTACGGGAGGCTTATGCGGGGCTACACCTTC. Protein sequence: CASSYGRLMRGYTF. The chain employs TRBV6-5 and TRBJ1-2; unclear D gene. The V gene's germline CDR1 is MNHEY and CDR2 SVGAGI. V shed 2 bases and J shed 8 bases, with 15 bases lying between them. The CDR3 extends over 14 amino acids.